The rows below give T cell receptor beta chains drawn from one sample of a study of early T cells in non-severe SARS-CoV-2 infection. Via MiXCR, TCRdb re-called the 5' RACE reads, giving one row per CDR3 protein. The sample includes 75,000 or so distinct CDR3 sequences, roughly 10% of them seen just once. Material for sequencing was whole blood. The origin of the receptors is an adult who was a healthcare worker with PCR-confirmed SARS-CoV-2 infection or an uninfected control (not recorded which). CDR3s include the opening cysteine and the closing phenylalanine or tryptophan. D genes are given only for firm matches. Clone sizes are given selectively: once, few, many, or a class where the clone is expanded.

J gene,D gene,V gene,clone size,CDR3 DNA,CDR3 protein
TRBJ2-5,TRBD2,TRBV5-1,NA,TGCGCCAGCAGCTTGGCTGGGACTAGTAAAGGGCGAGAGACCCAGTACTTC,CASSLAGTSKGRETQYF
TRBJ2-1,NA,TRBV24-1,few,TGTGCCACCAGTGCCCTTGGAGAGGGGGGACAGAAGTTCTTC,CATSALGEGGQKFF
TRBJ2-7,TRBD1,TRBV11-2,few,TGTGCCAGCAGCTTAGATAGGGCAGGGGGCGAGCAGTACTTC,CASSLDRAGGEQYF
TRBJ2-7,NA,TRBV18,NA,TGTGCCAGCTCACCCGACACCACCTACGAGCAGTACTTC,CASSPDTTYEQYF
TRBJ2-1,NA,TRBV29-1,NA,TGCAGCGTTGACTTACGGGGGAACGAGCAGTTCTTC,CSVDLRGNEQFF
TRBJ2-3,NA,TRBV18,few,TGTGCCAGCTCACCACAGATGGATACGCAGTATTTT,CASSPQMDTQYF
TRBJ2-7,NA,TRBV6-2/TRBV6-3,many,TGTGCCAGCAGGGAATACTCCTACGAGCAGTACTTC,CASREYSYEQYF
TRBJ1-2,NA,TRBV6-2/TRBV6-3,many,TGTGCCAGCAGTCGGACAGCTAACTATGGCTACACCTTC,CASSRTANYGYTF
TRBJ2-4,NA,TRBV6-6,NA,TGTGCCAGCAGTTACGCCCTAGCCAAAAACATTCAGTACTTC,CASSYALAKNIQYF
TRBJ2-1,NA,TRBV24-1,once,TGTGCCACCAGTGACCACCACACTTTGGCGGAGCAGTTCTTC,CATSDHHTLAEQFF
TRBJ2-1,NA,TRBV5-1,many,TGCGCCAGCAGCTGGGGGGGCGACGAGCAGTTCTTC,CASSWGGDEQFF
TRBJ2-5,NA,TRBV4-1,few,TGCGCCAGCAGCCAAGGCTTATCAGAGACCCAGTACTTC,CASSQGLSETQYF
TRBJ1-2,TRBD1,TRBV7-9,many,TGTGCCAGCAGCTTATCCAACAGGGGCCCGAGCTATGGCTACACCTTC,CASSLSNRGPSYGYTF
TRBJ1-5,NA,TRBV4-2,few,TGTGCCAGCAGCCAAGATTGGGGGGGCAATCAGCCCCAGCATTTT,CASSQDWGGNQPQHF
TRBJ2-6,TRBD1,TRBV19,many,TGTGCCAGTAGGGACAGGGGACGCTCTGGGGCCAACGTCCTGACTTTC,CASRDRGRSGANVLTF
TRBJ1-3,NA,TRBV5-4,NA,TGTGCCAGCAGCTTGGGAGAGACTGGAAACACCATATATTTT,CASSLGETGNTIYF
TRBJ2-7,NA,TRBV29-1,many,TGCAGCGTTGCGGGACTCCAAGGGTACGAGCAGTACTTC,CSVAGLQGYEQYF
TRBJ2-2,NA,TRBV24-1,few,TGTGCCACCAGTGATTCTATAGACAGGAGTTCCGGGGAGCTGTTTTTT,CATSDSIDRSSGELFF
TRBJ2-1,TRBD2,TRBV29-1,NA,TGCAGCAAAACTAGCGGGGGGGCCGGTGAGCAGTTCTTC,CSKTSGGAGEQFF
TRBJ1-5,NA,TRBV28,few,TGTGCCAGCAGTTCCTATAGAGAGCCCCAGCATTTT,CASSSYREPQHF
TRBJ2-1,NA,TRBV19,many,TGTGCCAGTAGTATCGGGGGTTCCTACAATGAGCAGTTCTTC,CASSIGGSYNEQFF
TRBJ2-3,NA,TRBV3-1,NA,TGTGCCAGCAGCCAACCGAAAGAAAGCACAGATACGCAGTATTTT,CASSQPKESTDTQYF
TRBJ2-1,TRBD2,TRBV5-1,few,TGCGCCAGCACCCCGGGAAGACTAGCGGCCTACAATGAGCAGTTCTTC,CASTPGRLAAYNEQFF